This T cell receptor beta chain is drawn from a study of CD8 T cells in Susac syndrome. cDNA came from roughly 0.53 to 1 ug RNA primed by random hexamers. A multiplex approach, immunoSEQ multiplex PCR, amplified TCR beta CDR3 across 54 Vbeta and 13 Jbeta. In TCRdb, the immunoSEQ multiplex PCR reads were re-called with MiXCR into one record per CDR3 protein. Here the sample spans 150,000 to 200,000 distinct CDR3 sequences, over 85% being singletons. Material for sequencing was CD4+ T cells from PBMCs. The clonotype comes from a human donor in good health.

CDR3 loop: CSARPQLGQGWGTGELFF. CDR3 nucleotide sequence: TGCAGTGCTAGACCTCAACTGGGACAGGGGTGGGGAACCGGGGAGCTGTTTTTT. The chain has TRBV20-1 and TRBJ2-2, with 10 bases lining up with TRBD1. This CDR3 is 18 amino acids long. The trim removed 2 bases at V and 5 bases at J, leaving 14 bases unmatched. Germline lookup yields CDR1 DFQATT and CDR2 SNEGSKA (reference sequence).